This TCR beta chain was sequenced in a study of blood T cells in healthy people across ages. Study-wide results and limits: Estimated diversity across one million T cells was deemed an underestimate.

Trimming pared 5 bases from V and 4 bases from J, leaving 15 bases between. Germline loops: CDR1 SGHVS, CDR2 FNYEAQ. The CDR3 runs to 14 residues. A second PCR, run for about 6 to 12 cycles, used a sample-barcoded 5' primer plus a J-beta primer mix. In TCRdb, the 5' RACE reads were re-called with MiXCR into one record per CDR3 protein. Of 790,000 or so distinct CDR3 sequences listed, 56% are singletons. Ranging in age from about 6 to 90, the donors were healthy Caucasian individuals from Russia. Drawn from each donor were 8.5 to 10 milliliters of peripheral blood. This clonotype was observed a few times. What it binds is not known.

The chain recombines TRBV7-6 with TRBJ2-7; D gene ambiguous. The sequencing input was blood. The sequence was collected from a man aged 35 to 55 in good health. CDR3 region: CASSDQPRGYEQYF. DNA for the CDR3: TGTGCCAGCAGCGATCAGCCCCGCGGATACGAGCAGTACTTC.